Listed here are 18 T cell receptor beta chains from one sample, sequenced in a study of control samples from healthy donors and cancer patients. Sequencing used immunoSEQ multiplex PCR; TCRdb keeps in-frame clones, though not all of them. The sample gives approximately 180,000 clones, roughly 92% of which show up once; 1.3% to 1.5% is in the top ten. What was sequenced was blood. These receptors came from a woman under 30 in good health.

Here the CDR3 DNA reads TGTGCCAGCAGCTCGAACAGGGACAATGAGCAGTTCTTC. Translating gives CASSSNRDNEQFF. This chain connects TRBV7-2 to TRBJ2-1, with D maybe TRBD1 (6 bases). The CDR3 spans 13 residues. Trimming stripped 4 bases from V and 5 bases from J, with 9 bases between. From germline, CDR1 is SGHTA and CDR2 FQGNSA. Supplemented by reference TRBV7-2 and TRBJ2-1, the full variable domain reads GAGVSQSPSNKVTEKGKDVELRCDPISGHTALYWYRQSLGQGLEFLIYFQGNSAPDKSGLPSDRFSAERTGGSVSTLTIQRTQQEDSAVYLCASSSNRDNEQFFGPGTRLTVL.

V usage is TRBV2 and J usage is TRBJ2-7; 10 positions match TRBD2. The CDR3 consists of 14 residues. With 5 bases clipped from V and 6 bases from J, the junction kept 7 bases outside the gene matches. Germline V gene sequence: CDR1 SNHLY, CDR2 FYNNEI. CDR3 protein: CASSPSGSLSEQYF. The CDR3 region has the DNA TGTGCCAGCAGTCCTAGCGGGAGTTTAAGCGAGCAGTACTTC.

J is TRBJ1-1 and V is TRBV4-1; no clear D gene. Trimming took off 4 bases at V and 4 bases at J, with 10 bases between the two ends. Germline-derived CDR1 and CDR2 are MGHRA and YSYEKL. This CDR3 region has 13 residues. CDR3 sequence reads: CASSLRAATEAFF. The CDR3 coding sequence is TGCGCCAGCAGCCTTCGGGCGGCCACTGAAGCTTTCTTT.

This chain joins TRBV5-6 and TRBJ2-7; 7 nucleotides agree with TRBD1. The CDR3 sequence is 14 residues long. Germline V gene data show CDR1 as SGHDT and CDR2 as YYEEEE. Trimming took 0 bases from V and 2 from J; bases not matched to a gene: 2. The CDR3 spells CASSLGQGPYEQYF. The CDR3 region has the DNA TGTGCCAGCAGCTTGGGACAGGGCCCCTACGAGCAGTACTTC.

The chain couples TRBV7-2 to TRBJ2-7; D is uncertain. Per germline, CDR1 SGHTA and CDR2 FQGNSA. The CDR3 has 15 amino acids. V was shortened by 1 base and J by 4 bases, with 14 bases between the two germline ends. CDR3 nucleotides: TGTGCCAGCAGCTTAGGATTTGGGCGCCAATACGAGCAGTACTTC. The encoded protein is CASSLGFGRQYEQYF.

The chain is built from TRBV3-1 (or the pseudogene TRBV3-2) and TRBJ2-1; D is unresolved. This CDR3 is built from 11 residues. The V end lost 6 bases, the J end lost 6 bases, and 6 bases lay between the germline ends. Germline CDR1 LGHDT, CDR2 YNNKEL (reference sequence). CDR3 protein: CASSYANEQFF. CDR3 in DNA: TGTGCCAGCAGTTACGCCAATGAGCAGTTCTTC.

This chain connects TRBV5-4 to TRBJ2-7; TRBD1 aligns across 9 bases. V shed 4 bases, J shed 7 bases, and the junction held 15 bases outside the gene matches. The germline gives CDR1 SGHNT, CDR2 YYREEE (reference sequence). CDR3 size: 16 residues. CDR3 DNA sequence: TGTGCCAGCAGCCCACACTGGGGGGGACAGGGAAGAGAGCAGTACTTC. Amino acids: CASSPHWGGQGREQYF.

J is TRBJ2-7 and V is TRBV2; TRBD1 matches at 8 bases. Trimming removed 8 bases from V and 2 bases from J; junction bases left unmatched: 8. CDR3 size: 14 residues. Germline V gene data show CDR1 as SNHLY and CDR2 as FYNNEI. DNA of the CDR3: TGTGCCAGCCTCCTACAGGGGGGACCCTACGAGCAGTACTTC. Residues: CASLLQGGPYEQYF. The variable domain in full, completed from reference TRBV2 and TRBJ2-7, reads EPEVTQTPSHQVTQMGQEVILRCVPISNHLYFYWYRQILGQKVEFLVSFYNNEISEKSEIFDDQFSVERPDGSNFTLKIRSTKLEDSAMYFCASLLQGGPYEQYFGPGTRLTVT.

The CDR3 loop reads CATYRQGTSGRAVPGNEQFF. The CDR3 DNA reads as TGTGCCACCTATAGACAGGGGACTAGCGGGAGGGCCGTCCCCGGGAATGAGCAGTTCTTC. The J gene is TRBJ2-1, the V gene TRBV24-1; 16 bases are a match to TRBD2. Per germline, CDR1 KGHDR and CDR2 SFDVKD. CDR3 length equals 20 residues. The V and J ends lost 9 bases and 7 bases, in that order; junction bases with no gene match: 20.

The V gene is TRBV3-1 (or the pseudogene TRBV3-2), the J gene TRBJ1-4, with D unclear. Trimming removed 7 bases from V and 3 bases from J, with 9 bases in between. The CDR3 spans 13 residues. Germline CDR1 LGHDT, CDR2 YNNKEL (reference sequence). The CDR3 reads CASTSGSNEKLFF. The CDR3 DNA sequence: TGTGCCAGCACCTCAGGTTCTAATGAAAAACTGTTTTTT.

The chain uses TRBV11-3 and TRBJ1-4; the match to TRBD1 covers 8 bases. The CDR3 sequence is 17 residues long. Germline V gene data show CDR1 as SGHNT and CDR2 as YENEEA. With 5 bases clipped from V and 7 bases from J, the junction kept 15 bases outside the gene matches. The CDR3 DNA sequence: TGTGCCAGCAGCCCCTCCAGGGGGCTCAGGGTTCGTGAAAAACTGTTTTTT. This translates into CASSPSRGLRVREKLFF. Complete variable domain (other parts from reference TRBV11-3 and TRBJ1-4): EAGVVQSPRYKIIEKKQPVAFWCNPISGHNTLYWYLQNLGQGPELLIRYENEEAVDDSQLPKDRFSAERLKGVDSTLKIQPAELGDSAVYLCASSPSRGLRVREKLFFGSGTQLSVL.

This chain connects TRBV19 to TRBJ2-2; D gene ambiguous. The V gene lost 7 bases and the J gene lost 8 bases, with 8 bases spanning the gap. The germline V gene encodes CDR1 LNHDA and CDR2 SQIVND (reference sequence). This CDR3 contains 11 residues. CDR3 coding DNA: TGTGCCAGTACCTCTACTGGGGAGCTGTTTTTT. Translated, it gives CASTSTGELFF.

V and J are TRBV5-4 and TRBJ2-7; 7 bases are a match to TRBD2. There are 13 residues in the CDR3. Germline V lookup: CDR1 SGHNT, CDR2 YYREEE (reference sequence). The J segment lost 5 bases and the V segment lost 4 bases, leaving 6 bases of the junction unmatched. The CDR3 coding sequence is TGTGCCAGCAGCCCCGGGGGGAGCCACGAGCAGTACTTC. Its translation is CASSPGGSHEQYF.

The J gene is TRBJ1-4, the V gene TRBV5-4; tentatively, D is TRBD1 (6 bases). The CDR3 extends over 13 amino acids. Trimming shortened V by 4 bases and J by 4 bases, and 8 bases separated the two germline ends. The germline V gene has CDR1 SGHNT and CDR2 YYREEE (reference sequence). The CDR3 DNA follows: TGTGCCAGCAGCCTACAGGGTAATGAAAAACTGTTTTTT. Protein product: CASSLQGNEKLFF. Full variable domain (rest looked up from reference TRBV5-4 and TRBJ1-4): ETGVTQSPTHLIKTRGQQVTLRCSSQSGHNTVSWYQQALGQGPQFIFQYYREEENGRGNFPPRFSGLQFPNYSSELNVNALELDDSALYLCASSLQGNEKLFFGSGTQLSVL.

The table lists this clone with a few counts. The J gene is TRBJ1-2, the V gene TRBV6-2 or TRBV6-3, with D possibly being TRBD1 (5 bases). CDR1 is MNHEY and CDR2 is SVGEGT in the germline V gene. V lost 0 bases and J 4 bases, leaving 12 bases between the germline ends. CDR3 length: 15 amino acids. CDR3 nucleotide sequence: TGTGCCAGCAGTTACTCCAGCGGTGGGGGCTATGGCTACACCTTC. It translates to CASSYSSGGGYGYTF.

This sequence joins TRBV27 and TRBJ2-3; D gene ambiguous. Germline CDR1 reads MNHEY; CDR2 reads SMNVEV (reference sequence). This CDR3 is 14 amino acids long. Trimming pared 3 bases from V and 2 bases from J, leaving 9 bases between. CDR3 region: CASSFRRATDTQYF. The DNA for the CDR3 is TGTGCCAGCAGTTTCAGAAGGGCCACAGATACGCAGTATTTT.

The V call is TRBV6-5, the J call TRBJ2-7, with no clear D. Per germline, CDR1 MNHEY and CDR2 SVGAGI. V lost 2 bases, J lost 4 bases, and 9 bases lay in between. The CDR3 length is 13 residues. Written as DNA, the CDR3 is TGTGCCAGCAGTTACGACGGGCCTTACGAGCAGTACTTC. It translates to CASSYDGPYEQYF.

This clone turned up a few times. The genes are TRBV10-1 and TRBJ2-7, with D uncertain. V shed 3 bases and J shed 4 bases, with 13 bases lying between them. Germline V gene data show CDR1 as WNHNN and CDR2 as SYGVQD (reference sequence). CDR3 length equals 14 residues. CDR3 amino acids: CASSESLTRYEQYF. In DNA, the CDR3 is TGCGCCAGCAGTGAATCTCTGACGAGGTACGAGCAGTACTTC.